This passage covers 24 T cell receptor beta chains from one sample sequenced in a study of T cells after yellow fever vaccination. TCRdb called the 5' RACE reads again in MiXCR, with one record for every CDR3 protein. Here the sample spans under 500,000 distinct CDR3 sequences, approximately 18% being singletons. The specimen was PBMCs, collected before the yellow fever booster vaccination. The source is a man younger than 35 who received the YFV17D yellow fever vaccine.

This clonotype has just one count. V is TRBV7-2 and J is TRBJ1-1; 7 bases are a match to TRBD1. There are 16 residues in the CDR3. Germline assignment: CDR1 SGHTA and CDR2 FQGNSA. The trim removed 0 bases at V and 3 bases at J, leaving 7 bases unmatched. Written as DNA, the CDR3 is TGTGCCAGCAGCTTAGCCACGGACAGGCGGGACACTGAAGCTTTCTTT. Amino acid sequence: CASSLATDRRDTEAFF.

This sequence joins TRBV5-1 and TRBJ2-7; no clear D gene. The CDR3 runs 15 residues. Trimming took 0 bases from V and 4 from J, leaving 14 bases between them. Germline loops: CDR1 SGHRS, CDR2 YFSETQ. CDR3 nucleotides: TGCGCCAGCAGCTTGGAGATATCCAAAAGGTACGAGCAGTACTTC. Protein product: CASSLEISKRYEQYF.

This clonotype was counted a few times. The chain joins TRBV6-2 or TRBV6-3 to TRBJ2-5; no definite D call. This CDR3 spans 12 amino acids. Germline values: CDR1 MNHEY, CDR2 SVGEGT. Deletions cut 5 bases from V and 5 bases from J, with 9 bases between. CDR3 region: CASSQTWETQYF. DNA of the CDR3: TGTGCCAGCAGTCAAACATGGGAGACCCAGTACTTC.

The chain is built from TRBV7-2 and TRBJ1-6, with D perhaps matching TRBD1 (5 bases). Germline-derived CDR1 and CDR2 are SGHTA and FQGNSA. CDR3 length equals 13 residues. Trimming took off 6 bases at V and 10 bases at J, with 13 bases between the two ends. The CDR3 here is CASRPTGDSPLHF. The CDR3 bases are TGTGCCAGCAGGCCTACTGGGGACTCACCCCTCCACTTT.

The chain uses TRBV19 and TRBJ1-1; a weak D match, TRBD1 (5 bases). In germline, CDR1 is LNHDA, CDR2 SQIVND (reference sequence). The CDR3 extends over 12 amino acids. V lost 7 bases to trimming and J lost 4 bases, with 10 bases between them. The CDR3 sequence is CASIQGATEAFF. In DNA form, the CDR3 reads TGTGCCAGTATCCAAGGGGCCACTGAAGCTTTCTTT.

The V and J genes are TRBV10-3 and TRBJ2-3; no firm D call. V shed 3 bases and J shed 11 bases, with 12 bases lying between them. Germline assignment: CDR1 ENHRY and CDR2 SYGVKD. The CDR3 is made up of 12 amino acids. CDR3 region: CAISESGWMQYF. CDR3 sequence (DNA): TGTGCCATCAGTGAATCAGGATGGATGCAGTATTTT.

The V gene is TRBV18, the J gene TRBJ1-1; tentatively, D is TRBD1 (6 bases). Germline V gives CDR1 KGHSH, CDR2 LQKENI. There are 15 residues in the CDR3. Trimming stripped 2 bases from V and 3 bases from J, with 13 bases between. CDR3 region: CASSPNVGADTEAFF. The CDR3 DNA is TGTGCCAGCTCACCAAACGTGGGGGCGGACACTGAAGCTTTCTTT.

V is TRBV12-3 or TRBV12-4 and J is TRBJ2-3; D gene ambiguous. V was shortened by 6 bases and J by 6 bases, with 10 bases between the two germline ends. CDR3 length: 12 residues. The CDR3 region is CASSHPSDTQYF. The CDR3 bases are TGTGCCAGCAGCCACCCCAGCGATACGCAGTATTTT.

The chain employs TRBV7-9 and TRBJ2-2; TRBD2 might be the D (5 bases). The CDR3 length is 14 residues. V lost 1 base to trimming and J lost 7 bases, with 10 bases between them. Germline CDR1 is SEHNR and CDR2 is FQNEAQ (reference sequence). The CDR3 region is CASSLGGNGGELFF. The CDR3 DNA follows: TGTGCCAGCAGCTTAGGAGGGAATGGCGGGGAGCTGTTTTTT.

The chain combines TRBV21-1 with TRBJ2-2; the table's D call TRBD1 went unverified against the DNA. TRBV21-1 is classified as a pseudogene. There are 16 residues in the CDR3. CDR3: CASSSGEVGQDGELFF. For the CDR3, the DNA is TGTGCCAGCAGCAGTGGGGAAGTTGGACAAGACGGGGAGCTGTTTTTT.

This rearrangement joins TRBV7-9 to TRBJ2-3; D may match TRBD1 or TRBD2 (5 bases each). The ends were cut back, 7 bases at V and 6 bases at J, with 20 bases in the middle. The CDR3 has 15 amino acids. Germline lookup yields CDR1 SEHNR and CDR2 FQNEAQ (reference sequence). CDR3: CASTAGTVYGDTQYF. Written as DNA, the CDR3 is TGTGCCAGCACCGCTGGGACGGTCTATGGGGATACGCAGTATTTT.

This clonotype was seen once. The chain recombines TRBV5-1 with TRBJ2-1; possible D gene TRBD2, 5 bases. CDR1 and CDR2 (germline): SGHRS, YFSETQ. The V end was cut by 3 bases, the J end by 8 bases, with 12 bases between. This CDR3 is 13 amino acids long. The CDR3, as DNA: TGCGCCAGCAGCTCACTAGTGGCGGATGAGCAGTTCTTC. Amino acids: CASSSLVADEQFF.

This clonotype has only a few counts. This chain joins TRBV7-2 and TRBJ2-5; D not resolved. CDR1 is SGHTA and CDR2 is FQGNSA in the germline V gene. Trimming stripped 3 bases from V and 1 base from J, with 6 bases between. The CDR3 sequence is 13 residues long. CDR3 region: CASSFGFQETQYF. The CDR3 nucleotides are TGTGCCAGCAGCTTTGGCTTCCAAGAGACCCAGTACTTC.

This clonotype was counted once. The rearrangement joins TRBV5-8 to TRBJ2-5; D tentatively reads TRBD1 or TRBD2 (6 bases each). Germline V gene sequence: CDR1 SGHTS, CDR2 YDEGEE. V lost 4 bases and J lost 4, with 17 bases in between. The CDR3 sequence is 15 residues long. The CDR3 loop reads CASSRGTLRGETQYF. CDR3 nucleotides: TGTGCCAGCAGCCGGGGGACACTGAGGGGAGAGACCCAGTACTTC.

The chain employs TRBV7-2 and TRBJ2-1; D is uncertain. From germline, CDR1 is SGHTA and CDR2 FQGNSA. The CDR3 consists of 17 residues. Trimming removed 5 bases at V and 1 base at J, with 18 bases between. CDR3 DNA: TGTGCCAGCAGCCAAGACGCGGCCGCGCCATCCTACAATGAGCAGTTCTTC. Translated: CASSQDAAAPSYNEQFF.

This rearrangement joins TRBV5-8 to TRBJ2-2, with D tentatively TRBD1 (6 bases). V shed 1 base and J shed 0 bases, with 7 bases lying between them. Germline V CDR1 and CDR2: SGHTS, YDEGEE. The CDR3 contains 15 residues. The CDR3 bases are TGTGCCAGCAGCTTGTACAGGGCGAACACCGGGGAGCTGTTTTTT. Amino acid sequence: CASSLYRANTGELFF.

This chain links TRBV6-1 with TRBJ2-7, with 9 bases matching TRBD1. CDR3 length: 16 residues. The V segment lost 3 bases and the J segment 3 bases; nucleotides outside the gene matches: 9. Germline V gives CDR1 MNHNS, CDR2 SASEGT. CDR3 in DNA: TGTGCCAGCAGTGACCTGGGTTCGACAGGGGGCTACGAGCAGTACGTC. The encoded protein is CASSDLGSTGGYEQYV.

The chain has TRBV7-2 and TRBJ2-6; a weak D match, TRBD2 (5 bases). Per germline, CDR1 SGHTA and CDR2 FQGNSA. CDR3 length: 16 residues. Trimming stripped 5 bases from V and 0 bases from J, with 11 bases between. The CDR3 reads CASSPPGFSGANVLTF. The DNA for the CDR3 is TGTGCCAGCAGCCCCCCGGGATTCTCTGGGGCCAACGTCCTGACTTTC.

This clonotype was seen a handful of times. The genes are TRBV7-2 and TRBJ2-2; D is uncertain. Trimming left V 4 bases short and J 2 bases short, with 5 bases between. The germline V gene has CDR1 SGHTA and CDR2 FQGNSA. This CDR3 is 13 amino acids long. CDR3: CASSSYNTGELFF. In nucleotides, the CDR3 is TGTGCCAGCAGCTCGTATAACACCGGGGAGCTGTTTTTT.

This chain links TRBV7-9 with TRBJ2-3, with a tentative D call TRBD2 (7 bases). The CDR3 length is 13 residues. Germline V gives CDR1 SEHNR, CDR2 FQNEAQ (reference sequence). Trimming removed 8 bases from V and 4 bases from J, with 13 bases in between. CDR3 loop: CASEGGGADTQYF. The DNA for the CDR3 is TGTGCCAGCGAGGGCGGGGGCGCAGATACGCAGTATTTT. Variable domain in full (rest from reference TRBV7-9 and TRBJ2-3): DTGVSQNPRHKITKRGQNVTFRCDPISEHNRLYWYRQTLGQGPEFLTYFQNEAQLEKSRLLSDRFSAERPKGSFSTLEIQRTEQGDSAMYLCASEGGGADTQYFGPGTRLTVL.

V usage is TRBV6-5 and J usage is TRBJ2-5; no firm D call. Germline V gene data show CDR1 as MNHEY and CDR2 as SVGAGI. This CDR3 has 13 amino acids. The V end lost 6 bases, the J end lost 5 bases, and 13 bases lay between the germline ends. The chain's CDR3 is CASSMGQWETQYF. CDR3 DNA: TGTGCCAGCAGCATGGGTCAATGGGAGACCCAGTACTTC.

This clonotype turned up a few times. V is TRBV7-8 and J is TRBJ2-3, with D maybe TRBD1 (6 bases). CDR3 length: 15 amino acids. The germline gives CDR1 SGHVS, CDR2 FQNEAQ. V gave up 5 bases and J gave up 6 bases, with 18 bases separating them. The CDR3: CASSVTGSLPDTQYF. The CDR3 DNA follows: TGTGCCAGCAGCGTGACAGGTAGTCTTCCCGATACGCAGTATTTT.

In this sample, this clonotype turned up a few times. The chain employs TRBV7-3 and TRBJ1-4; TRBD1 matches at 8 bases. The length of the CDR3 is 14 residues. CDR1 is SGHTA, CDR2 FQGTGA, per germline. With V trimmed by 4 bases and J by 6 bases, 4 bases remained unmatched. This CDR3 is CASSSSGGHEKLFF. The CDR3 bases are TGTGCCAGCAGCTCATCAGGGGGCCATGAAAAACTGTTTTTT.

The chain uses TRBV5-1 and TRBJ1-2, with D uncertain. CDR1 is SGHRS and CDR2 is YFSETQ in the germline V gene. The V and J ends lost 0 bases and 9 bases respectively, with 9 bases between them. The CDR3 runs 12 residues. CDR3 DNA: TGCGCCAGCAGCTTGGGAACGGGGAGCTACACCTTC. Its protein product is CASSLGTGSYTF. The full variable domain, rest sourced from reference TRBV5-1 and TRBJ1-2, is KAGVTQTPRYLIKTRGQQVTLSCSPISGHRSVSWYQQTPGQGLQFLFEYFSETQRNKGNFPGRFSGRQFSNSRSEMNVSTLELGDSALYLCASSLGTGSYTFGSGTRLTVV.